The next 15 T cell receptor beta chains were all read from a single sample in a study of read filtering for tumor transcriptome and immune sequencing. This library used around 0.4 ug RNA and molecular barcoded adaptors spanning alpha/delta and beta/gamma chains. MiXCR, applied by TCRdb to the reads, yields one record per CDR3 protein. Among 60,000 to 80,000 distinct CDR3 sequences listed, approximately 15% were seen once. Sequencing used a population of CD138-negative cells sorted from bone marrow. These receptors were obtained from a donor aged 40 or over with multiple myeloma.

There are many counts of this clonotype. V and J are TRBV18 and TRBJ2-5, with a tentative D call TRBD2 (5 bases). Germline CDR1 reads KGHSH; CDR2 reads LQKENI. The ends were cut back, 4 bases at V and 2 bases at J, with 17 bases in the middle. The CDR3 covers 16 residues. CDR3 protein: CASSRAQEALQETQYF. In nucleotides, the CDR3 is TGTGCCAGCTCACGAGCCCAGGAGGCGCTACAAGAGACCCAGTACTTC.

This clonotype was detected ten times or more. V and J are TRBV5-6 and TRBJ2-7; 9 bases map to TRBD2. The CDR3 is 15 residues long. V lost 2 bases, J lost 0 bases, and 3 bases stayed unmatched. Germline CDR1 and CDR2: SGHDT and YYEEEE. The CDR3 loop is CASSLGGRDSYEQYF. CDR3 DNA sequence: TGTGCCAGCAGCTTAGGCGGGAGGGACTCCTACGAGCAGTACTTC.

This clonotype was detected many times. This CDR3 reads CASSFTGDTEAFF. CDR3 sequence (DNA): TGTGCCAGCAGTTTTACCGGGGACACTGAAGCTTTCTTT. This sequence joins TRBV7-9 and TRBJ1-1, with D uncertain. Looked up from germline, CDR1 is SEHNR and CDR2 is FQNEAQ (reference sequence). Trimming cost V 6 bases and J 3 bases, with 11 bases left between them. CDR3 length equals 13 residues.

This clonotype was found a few times. The chain is built from TRBV27 and TRBJ2-7, with D tentatively TRBD1 (6 bases). The CDR3 length is 15 residues. V lost 6 bases and J lost 3, with 18 bases in between. CDR1 and CDR2 from the germline V gene are MNHEY and SMNVEV (reference sequence). The CDR3 sequence: CASRTGLEVNYEQYF. The CDR3, as DNA: TGTGCCAGCAGAACAGGGTTGGAAGTTAACTACGAGCAGTACTTC.

The sample holds many counts of this clonotype. The chain has TRBV20-1 and TRBJ1-1, with TRBD1 matching 10 bases. The CDR3 has 17 residues. Germline CDR1 and CDR2: DFQATT and SNEGSKA (reference sequence). Trimming at V came to 0 bases and at J to 6 bases, leaving 13 bases not matched to a gene. CDR3 bases: TGCAGTGCTAGAGACATCCGACGGGGACAGGGGCTACCTGAAGCTTTCTTT. Residues: CSARDIRRGQGLPEAFF.

This clonotype was seen many times. This chain uses TRBV20-1 with TRBJ2-1, with 8 positions matching TRBD2. The trim removed 2 bases at V and 7 bases at J, leaving 7 bases unmatched. Per the germline V gene, CDR1 is DFQATT and CDR2 is SNEGSKA (reference sequence). The CDR3 is 14 amino acids. This CDR3 reads CSARRASGLNEQFF. CDR3 nucleotides: TGCAGTGCTAGAAGAGCTAGCGGGTTGAATGAGCAGTTCTTC.

A remark on this clonotype: Since a much larger clone is just one base distant, this may be a read error. As the CDR3 is not closed by the conserved phenylalanine or tryptophan, this likely results from a read error. CDR3: CASSLFLGNEQFL. CDR3 DNA: TGTGCCAGCAGTTTATTCCTGGGGAATGAGCAGTTCCTC. The chain uses TRBV12-3 or TRBV12-4 and TRBJ2-1; D is unresolved. V was clipped by 2 bases and J by 7 bases, with 9 bases between them. The CDR3 is 13 residues long.

This clonotype was counted at least ten times. This sequence joins TRBV4-2 and TRBJ2-3; 10 bases match TRBD2. Germline values: CDR1 LGHNA, CDR2 YNFKEQ. CDR3 length: 15 amino acids. V lost 4 bases and J lost 5; bases outside the gene matches: 6. CDR3: CASSPSTSGRDTQYF. CDR3 coding DNA: TGTGCCAGCAGCCCCTCGACTAGCGGGCGAGATACGCAGTATTTT.

This clonotype came up many times. V is TRBV5-1 and J is TRBJ2-1, with no clear D. The germline gives CDR1 SGHRS, CDR2 YFSETQ. The V gene lost 0 bases and the J gene lost 12 bases, with 19 bases spanning the gap. The CDR3 covers 15 residues. The CDR3 DNA is TGCGCCAGCAGCTTGGAGGTCACTGGATTAGAAGGGCAGTTCTTC. Its protein is CASSLEVTGLEGQFF. Using reference TRBV5-1 and TRBJ2-1 for the parts outside the CDR3, the full variable domain is KAGVTQTPRYLIKTRGQQVTLSCSPISGHRSVSWYQQTPGQGLQFLFEYFSETQRNKGNFPGRFSGRQFSNSRSEMNVSTLELGDSALYLCASSLEVTGLEGQFFGPGTRLTVL.

This clonotype has at least ten counts. The rearrangement joins TRBV9 to TRBJ2-2, with 7 positions matching TRBD1. The V gene end was trimmed by 4 bases and the J gene end by 8 bases; junction bases not matched to a gene: 14. Germline lookup yields CDR1 SGDLS and CDR2 YYNGEE. The CDR3 extends over 16 amino acids. CDR3 sequence: CASSISGTVLGGELFF. For the CDR3, the DNA is TGTGCCAGCAGCATCTCCGGGACAGTACTAGGAGGGGAGCTGTTTTTT.

Many counts were recorded for this clonotype. The V call is TRBV5-1, the J call TRBJ2-6, with D perhaps given as TRBD1 or TRBD2 (5 bases each). V lost 4 bases and J 0 bases, leaving 23 bases between the germline ends. Per the germline V gene, CDR1 is SGHRS and CDR2 is YFSETQ. The CDR3 is 20 residues long. DNA for the CDR3: TGCGCCAGCAGCCCGCTAGGGCCCGGGACCGCTTCCTCTGGGGCCAACGTCCTGACTTTC. Its protein product is CASSPLGPGTASSGANVLTF.

This clonotype was seen at least ten times. V gene TRBV5-1 combines with J gene TRBJ2-1, with TRBD2 matching 7 bases. The CDR3 covers 14 residues. CDR1 and CDR2 from the germline V gene are SGHRS and YFSETQ. J was trimmed by 7 bases and V by 2 bases; bases with no gene match: 6. Here the CDR3 reads CASSFLAVSNEQFF. CDR3 in DNA: TGCGCCAGCAGCTTCCTAGCGGTGTCGAATGAGCAGTTCTTC.

This clonotype was seen at least ten times. The chain carries TRBV5-1 and TRBJ2-3; D may be TRBD1 (5 bases). CDR3 length equals 15 residues. The germline V gene encodes CDR1 SGHRS and CDR2 YFSETQ. V lost 4 bases and J lost 3, with 15 bases in between. The CDR3 nucleotides are TGCGCCAGCAGCCCCGGACACGGAACGACAGATACGCAGTATTTT. It encodes CASSPGHGTTDTQYF.

This clonotype appeared many times. V is TRBV27 and J is TRBJ1-2; D is perhaps TRBD1 (6 bases). The CDR3 is 15 residues long. The V gene lost 5 bases and the J gene lost 4 bases, with 17 bases spanning the gap. Germline lookup yields CDR1 MNHEY and CDR2 SMNVEV (reference sequence). The CDR3 sequence is CASSARGARGYGYTF. CDR3 sequence (DNA): TGTGCCAGCAGTGCCCGGGGGGCGCGGGGCTATGGCTACACCTTC.

The sample holds a few counts of this clonotype. This may come from a read error, since a much larger clone is one base off. The chain carries TRBV12-3 or TRBV12-4 and TRBJ2-7; the D call may be TRBD1 or TRBD2 (5 bases each). CDR3 length: 15 residues. The chain's CDR3 is CASSLSPRDGYERYF. CDR3 DNA: TGTGCCAGCAGTTTATCACCTAGGGACGGCTACGAGCGGTACTTC.